Listed below are T cell receptor beta chains from one sample, sequenced in a study of T cell repertoires in cytomegalovirus infection. No antigen is known for these receptors. TCRdb reprocessed the reads via MiXCR and lists one record per CDR3 protein. The sample lists roughly 860,000 distinct CDR3 sequences, approximately 29% occurring once. The specimen comprised cultured CD8+ T cells from PBMCs, sampled from culture after CMV antigen stimulation. These receptor sequences come from a human donor in good health (CMV status not recorded). Some clones in this sample may be carry-over from other donors' samples. Each CDR3 is given with its conserved first and last residue. A D gene is named only where the DNA matches it firmly. Size is omitted from some rows. Given values are once, few, many or a class for expanded clones.

V	size	D	J	CDR3	DNA
TRBV4-3	.	TRBD2	TRBJ2-2	CASSQTPGLAGRELFF	TGCGCCAGCAGCCAAACACCGGGACTAGCGGGGCGGGAGCTGTTTTTT
TRBV6-1	few	TRBD1	TRBJ1-2	CASSEEIQGANYGYTF	TGTGCCAGCAGTGAAGAAATACAGGGGGCTAACTATGGCTACACCTTC
TRBV7-9	few	.	TRBJ2-2	CASSLGRMNTGELFF	TGTGCCAGCAGCTTGGGGAGGATGAACACCGGGGAGCTGTTTTTT
TRBV6-2/TRBV6-3	.	.	TRBJ2-1	CASSVGPQQFF	TGTGCCAGCAGTGTCGGCCCCCAACAGTTCTTC
TRBV7-8	.	.	TRBJ2-2	CASSTRPDNTGELFF	TGTGCCAGCAGCACCCGGCCCGACAACACCGGGGAGCTGTTTTTT
TRBV19	few	TRBD1	TRBJ1-5	CASSLTTGERPQHF	TGTGCCAGTAGTTTGACCACAGGGGAACGACCCCAGCATTTT
TRBV7-6	.	.	TRBJ2-6	CASSSRLSGANVLTF	TGTGCCAGCAGCTCCAGGTTATCTGGGGCCAACGTCCTGACTTTC
TRBV5-6	.	.	TRBJ2-7	CASSLRFEQYF	TGTGCCAGCAGCCTCCGGTTCGAGCAGTACTTC
TRBV4-1	.	TRBD1	TRBJ1-5	CASSQTGEGQPQHF	TGCGCCAGCAGCCAAACAGGGGAAGGTCAGCCCCAGCATTTT
TRBV7-9	few	TRBD1	TRBJ1-2	CASRQDRAGGYTF	TGTGCCAGCAGACAGGACAGGGCCGGCGGCTACACCTTC
TRBV12-3/TRBV12-4	few	.	TRBJ2-1	CASSLGGRVHEQFF	TGTGCCAGCAGTTTAGGGGGGCGGGTTCACGAGCAGTTCTTC
TRBV7-9	.	.	TRBJ2-2	CASSFKGITGELLF	TGTGCCAGCAGCTTTAAAGGTATCACCGGGGAGCTGTTATTT
TRBV5-1	once	.	TRBJ2-3	CASSLELASVTDTQYF	TGCGCCAGCAGCTTGGAGCTAGCGAGCGTCACAGATACGCAGTATTTT
TRBV15	.	.	TRBJ1-1	CATSPQRSAEAFF	TGTGCCACCAGCCCCCAGAGGAGCGCTGAAGCTTTCTTT
TRBV7-6	many	TRBD2	TRBJ2-6	CASSLAHFGRSSKANVLTF	TGTGCCAGCAGCCTAGCTCACTTCGGGAGGAGCTCGAAGGCCAACGTCCTGACTTTC
TRBV24-1	.	TRBD1	TRBJ2-2	CATSDLGTVNTGELFF	TGTGCCACCAGTGATTTGGGGACAGTGAACACCGGGGAGCTGTTTTTT
TRBV7-8	many	TRBD2	TRBJ2-1	CASSLLKGGGNEQFF	TGTGCCAGCAGCCTGCTAAAGGGCGGGGGGAATGAGCAGTTCTTC
TRBV12-3/TRBV12-4	many	.	TRBJ1-5	CASIPGGSNQPQHF	TGTGCCAGCATTCCCGGGGGTAGCAATCAGCCCCAGCATTTT
TRBV28	few	TRBD1	TRBJ2-5	CASSLEGAIQETQYF	TGTGCCAGCAGTTTAGAGGGGGCGATTCAAGAGACCCAGTACTTC
TRBV7-2	many	.	TRBJ2-7	CASTGNSYEQYF	TGTGCCAGCACGGGGAACTCCTACGAGCAGTACTTC
TRBV5-1	.	.	TRBJ2-4	CASSLDPGLQGENIQYF	TGCGCCAGCAGCTTGGATCCGGGACTCCAAGGGGAAAACATTCAGTACTTC
TRBV9	.	TRBD1	TRBJ1-1	CASSVAQGDTEAFF	TGTGCCAGCAGCGTAGCACAGGGGGACACTGAAGCTTTCTTT
TRBV7-6	.	TRBD2	TRBJ2-2	CASSWGTSSAGELFF	TGTGCCAGCAGCTGGGGGACTAGCTCAGCCGGGGAGCTGTTTTTT
TRBV7-9	.	.	TRBJ2-7	CASSSGGVSSYEQYF	TGTGCCAGCAGCTCCGGGGGCGTGAGCTCCTACGAGCAGTACTTC
TRBV6-5	.	.	TRBJ1-1	CASSYSGGDAFF	TGTGCCAGCAGTTACTCTGGCGGAGACGCTTTCTTT
TRBV7-2	many	TRBD2	TRBJ2-1	CASSLPTWRGGDNEQFF	TGTGCCAGCAGCTTACCCACTTGGCGGGGGGGTGACAATGAGCAGTTCTTC
TRBV4-1	few	.	TRBJ1-1	CASSHLHGNTEAFF	TGCGCCAGCAGCCATCTTCATGGGAACACTGAAGCTTTCTTT
TRBV19	.	.	TRBJ1-1	CASSIAHRNTEAFF	TGTGCCAGTAGTATCGCCCATCGGAACACTGAAGCTTTCTTT
TRBV13	once	TRBD1	TRBJ2-2	CASGLDRGAAGELFF	TGTGCCAGCGGCCTAGACAGGGGAGCGGCCGGGGAGCTGTTTTTT
TRBV27	.	.	TRBJ1-2	CASSPGTSVYGYTF	TGTGCCAGCAGCCCCGGGACATCGGTCTATGGCTACACCTTC
TRBV4-3	.	.	TRBJ2-1	CASSQAGLSSSYNEQFF	TGCGCCAGCAGCCAAGCGGGACTGTCGAGCTCCTACAATGAGCAGTTCTTC
TRBV14	.	TRBD2	TRBJ2-2	CASNPPGLVGAGELFF	TGTGCCAGCAACCCCCCCGGACTAGTCGGTGCCGGGGAGCTGTTTTTT
TRBV7-9	few	.	TRBJ1-1	CASSLVAGEGTEAFF	TGTGCCAGCAGCTTAGTCGCAGGGGAGGGCACTGAAGCTTTCTTT
TRBV27	many	.	TRBJ2-7	CASRDSYSYEQYF	TGTGCCAGCAGGGACAGCTACTCCTACGAGCAGTACTTC
TRBV20-1	.	.	TRBJ2-7	CSARRAPVDEKYF	TGCAGTGCTAGGAGGGCCCCTGTGGACGAGAAGTACTTC
TRBV24-1	many	TRBD1	TRBJ2-6	CATTEGDSSGANVLTF	TGTGCCACCACCGAGGGGGACAGCTCTGGGGCCAACGTCCTGACTTTC
TRBV4-1	.	.	TRBJ1-3	CASSRQESSGNTIYF	TGCGCCAGCAGCAGACAGGAGAGCTCTGGAAACACCATATATTTT
TRBV27	few	TRBD1	TRBJ2-6	CASSLKAGGYSGANVLTF	TGTGCCAGCAGTTTAAAGGCAGGGGGTTACTCTGGGGCCAACGTCCTGACTTTC
TRBV4-3	.	TRBD2	TRBJ2-2	CASSQRGGSGELFF	TGCGCCAGCAGCCAGCGGGGGGGGAGCGGGGAGCTGTTTTTT
TRBV6-5	.	.	TRBJ2-7	CASSSGTVLADEQYF	TGTGCCAGCAGTAGCGGGACAGTCCTGGCCGACGAGCAGTACTTC
TRBV12-3/TRBV12-4	.	TRBD2	TRBJ2-3	CASSPTMASLAGPSTDTQYF	TGTGCCAGCAGTCCAACGATGGCCTCCCTAGCGGGGCCAAGCACAGATACGCAGTATTTT
TRBV11-2	.	.	TRBJ2-1	CASSPGTNRLFF	TGTGCCAGCAGCCCCGGGACGAACAGATTGTTCTTC
TRBV7-9	.	.	TRBJ2-7	CASSFPETSYEQYF	TGTGCCAGCAGCTTCCCCGAGACCTCCTACGAGCAGTACTTC
TRBV7-9	.	.	TRBJ2-1	CASSLGWTRRGSSYNEQFF	TGTGCCAGCAGCTTAGGTTGGACGAGACGGGGAAGCTCCTACAATGAGCAGTTCTTC
TRBV7-9	many	.	TRBJ2-2	CASSPPGSGELFF	TGTGCCAGCAGCCCCCCGGGGAGCGGGGAGCTGTTTTTT
TRBV6-2/TRBV6-3	.	.	TRBJ1-1	CASSHTSGGTEAFF	TGTGCCAGCAGTCACACTTCGGGGGGGACTGAAGCTTTCTTT
TRBV7-6	.	TRBD2	TRBJ2-4	CASSSPKSGGENIQYF	TGTGCCAGCAGCTCACCGAAAAGCGGGGGTGAAAACATTCAGTACTTC
TRBV20-1	few	.	TRBJ1-2	CSAWDNGYTF	TGCAGTGCCTGGGACAATGGCTACACCTTC
TRBV7-2	many	.	TRBJ1-2	CASTPDAGIRGYTF	TGTGCCAGCACACCGGACGCGGGGATACGAGGCTACACCTTC
TRBV29-1	few	TRBD1	TRBJ2-1	CSGPGQGNNEQFF	TGCAGCGGTCCGGGACAGGGTAACAATGAGCAGTTCTTC
TRBV5-1	few	.	TRBJ1-2	CASYTGPGYGYTF	TGCGCCAGCTACACAGGCCCTGGCTATGGCTACACCTTC
TRBV9	.	TRBD2	TRBJ2-2	CVSSFQGLAANTGELFF	TGTGTCAGCAGCTTCCAAGGGCTAGCGGCCAACACCGGGGAGCTGTTTTTT
TRBV28	.	.	TRBJ1-5	CASSLTEYSNQPQHF	TGTGCCAGCAGTTTAACAGAGTATAGCAATCAGCCCCAGCATTTT
TRBV2	few	.	TRBJ2-1	CATQVGEQFF	TGTGCCACCCAAGTGGGTGAGCAGTTCTTC
TRBV27	.	TRBD2	TRBJ2-2	CASSQLAGNTGELFF	TGTGCCAGCAGTCAACTAGCGGGGAACACCGGGGAGCTGTTTTTT